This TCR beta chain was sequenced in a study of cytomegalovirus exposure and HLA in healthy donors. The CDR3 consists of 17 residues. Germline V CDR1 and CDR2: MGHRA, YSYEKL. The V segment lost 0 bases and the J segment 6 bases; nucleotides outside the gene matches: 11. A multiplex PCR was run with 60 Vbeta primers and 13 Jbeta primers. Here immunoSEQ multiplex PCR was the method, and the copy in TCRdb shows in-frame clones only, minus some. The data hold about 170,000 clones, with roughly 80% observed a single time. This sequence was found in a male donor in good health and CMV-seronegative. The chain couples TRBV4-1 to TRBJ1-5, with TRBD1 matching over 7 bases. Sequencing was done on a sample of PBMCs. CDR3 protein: CASSQDNNRGRGQPQHF. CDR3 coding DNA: TGCGCCAGCAGCCAAGATAATAACAGGGGCAGGGGTCAGCCCCAGCATTTT.